The sequence of this TCR beta chain was determined in a study of shared clonotypes between healthy human individuals. Findings of the study overall: Naive CD4 clonotypes overlapped across a handful of donors at roughly 5%.

Remarks on this clone: The antigen is undetermined.

Profiling relied on immunoSEQ multiplex PCR, and the TCRdb table lists in-frame clones only, not all of them. The sample includes 950,000 to 1,100,000 clones, more than 65% seen only once; the top ten take approximately 1.5%. The CDR3 is 15 residues long. V gave up 0 bases and J gave up 4 bases, with 10 bases separating them. Germline V gene data show CDR1 as MGHRA and CDR2 as YSYEKL. Healthy adults negative for HIV, lacking recent acute infections or vaccinations, served as donors. The genes are TRBV4-1 and TRBJ1-5; weak D call: TRBD1 (6 bases). The sequence came from a man between 18 and 35 years old in good health. The sequencing sample was made of memory CD4+ T cells sorted from blood. The subset denotes: CD45RA-negative fraction. The CDR3 bases are TGCGCCAGCAGCCAAGATGATCAGGGGAATCAGCCCCAGCATTTT. This sequence encodes CASSQDDQGNQPQHF.